The present T cell receptor beta chain was sequenced within a study of blood T cell repertoires in COVID-19. Across the whole study: The origin of the acute and convalescent COVID-19 samples was the United States, Italy and Spain.

Per the authors' pipeline: Reference gene primers were amplified, and this amplification served to estimate nucleated cell counts. Sequenced by immunoSEQ multiplex PCR; TCRdb stores in-frame clones only, minus some. V and J calls plus clone size are reproduced from that table; the DNA served to infer D and trimming. The table has 150,000 to 200,000 clones, just under 90% seen once. V shed 4 bases and J 5 bases; nucleotides not matched to a gene: 12. Germline V lookup: CDR1 SGHDN, CDR2 FVKESK. The CDR3 is 16 residues long. The receptor comes from a young man with active or convalescent COVID-19. The chain recombines TRBV14 with TRBJ2-7; TRBD1 matches at 9 bases. Material for sequencing was peripheral blood. DNA of the CDR3: TGTGCCAGCAGCCGCGAGGGACAGGGTATGTCGAACGAGCAGTACTTC. Protein sequence: CASSREGQGMSNEQYF. Using reference TRBV14 and TRBJ2-7 for the parts outside the CDR3, the full variable domain is EAGVTQFPSHSVIEKGQTVTLRCDPISGHDNLYWYRRVMGKEIKFLLHFVKESKQDESGMPNNRFLAERTGGTYSTLKVQPAELEDSGVYFCASSREGQGMSNEQYFGPGTRLTVT.